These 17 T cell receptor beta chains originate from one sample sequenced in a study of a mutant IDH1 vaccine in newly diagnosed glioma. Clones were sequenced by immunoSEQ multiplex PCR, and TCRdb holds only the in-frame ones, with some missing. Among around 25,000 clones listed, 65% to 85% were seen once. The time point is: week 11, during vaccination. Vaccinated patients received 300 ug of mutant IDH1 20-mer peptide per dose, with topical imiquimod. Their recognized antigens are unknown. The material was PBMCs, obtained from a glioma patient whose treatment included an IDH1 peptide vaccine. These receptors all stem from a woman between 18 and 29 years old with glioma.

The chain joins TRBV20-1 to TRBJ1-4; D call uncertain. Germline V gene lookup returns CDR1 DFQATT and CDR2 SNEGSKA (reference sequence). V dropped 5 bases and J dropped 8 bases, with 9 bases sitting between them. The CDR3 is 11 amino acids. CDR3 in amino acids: CSAAVGEKLFF. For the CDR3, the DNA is TGCAGTGCTGCAGTAGGGGAAAAACTGTTTTTT.

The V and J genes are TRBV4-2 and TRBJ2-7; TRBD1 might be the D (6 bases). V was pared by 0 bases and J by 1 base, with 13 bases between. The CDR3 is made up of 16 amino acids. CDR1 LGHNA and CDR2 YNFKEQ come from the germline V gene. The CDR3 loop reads CASSQEQGLSSYEQYF. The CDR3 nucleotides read TGTGCCAGCAGCCAAGAACAGGGTTTGTCGTCCTACGAGCAGTACTTC.

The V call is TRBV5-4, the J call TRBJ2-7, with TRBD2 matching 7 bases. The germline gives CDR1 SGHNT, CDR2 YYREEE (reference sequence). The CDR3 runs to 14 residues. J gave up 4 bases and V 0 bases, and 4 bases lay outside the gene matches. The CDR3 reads CASSLGGSSYEQYF. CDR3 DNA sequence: TGTGCCAGCAGCTTGGGCGGGAGTAGTTACGAGCAGTACTTC.

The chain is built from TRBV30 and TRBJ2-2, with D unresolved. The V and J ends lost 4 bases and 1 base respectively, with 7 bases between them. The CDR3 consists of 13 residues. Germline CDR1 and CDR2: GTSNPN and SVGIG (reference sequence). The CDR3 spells CAWNGGNTGELFF. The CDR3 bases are TGTGCCTGGAACGGTGGGAACACCGGGGAGCTGTTTTTT.

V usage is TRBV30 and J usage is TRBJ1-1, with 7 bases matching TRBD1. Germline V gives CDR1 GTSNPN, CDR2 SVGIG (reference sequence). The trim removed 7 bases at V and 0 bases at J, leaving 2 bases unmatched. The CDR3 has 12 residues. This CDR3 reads CALDRVNTEAFF. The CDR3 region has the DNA TGTGCCTTAGACAGGGTGAACACTGAAGCTTTCTTT.

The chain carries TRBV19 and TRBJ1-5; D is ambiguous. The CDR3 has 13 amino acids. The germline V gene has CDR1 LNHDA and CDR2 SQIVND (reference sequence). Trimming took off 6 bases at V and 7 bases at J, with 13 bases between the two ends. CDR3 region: CASSKASAQPQHF. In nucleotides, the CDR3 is TGTGCCAGTAGCAAGGCTTCGGCCCAGCCCCAGCATTTT.

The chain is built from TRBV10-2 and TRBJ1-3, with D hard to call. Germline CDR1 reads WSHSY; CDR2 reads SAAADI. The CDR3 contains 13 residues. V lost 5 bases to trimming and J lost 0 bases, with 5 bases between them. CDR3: CASSYISGNTIYF. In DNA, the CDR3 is TGCGCCAGCAGTTATATCTCTGGAAACACCATATATTTT.

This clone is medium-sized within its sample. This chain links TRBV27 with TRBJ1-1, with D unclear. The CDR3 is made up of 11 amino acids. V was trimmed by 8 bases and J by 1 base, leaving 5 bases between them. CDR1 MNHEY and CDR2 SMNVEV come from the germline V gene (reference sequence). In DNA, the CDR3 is TGTGCCAGCGGAGCGAACACTGAAGCTTTCTTT. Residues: CASGANTEAFF.

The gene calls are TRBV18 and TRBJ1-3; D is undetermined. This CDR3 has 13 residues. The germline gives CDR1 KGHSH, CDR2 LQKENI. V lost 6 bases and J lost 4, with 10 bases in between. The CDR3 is CASSPQAGNTIYF. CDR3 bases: TGTGCCAGCTCGCCCCAGGCGGGAAACACCATATATTTT.

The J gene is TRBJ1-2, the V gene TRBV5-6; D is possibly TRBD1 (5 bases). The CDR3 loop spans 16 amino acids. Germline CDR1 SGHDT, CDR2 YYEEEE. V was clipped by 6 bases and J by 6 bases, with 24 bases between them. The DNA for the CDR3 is TGTGCCAGCACCCCATGGGGGACTTTTGGCCTCCATGGCTACACCTTC. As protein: CASTPWGTFGLHGYTF.

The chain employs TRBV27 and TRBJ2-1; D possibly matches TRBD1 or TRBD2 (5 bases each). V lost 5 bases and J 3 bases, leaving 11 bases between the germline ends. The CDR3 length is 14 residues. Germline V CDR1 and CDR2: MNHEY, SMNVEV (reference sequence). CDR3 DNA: TGTGCCAGCAGTGGGGGTGGGAACTACAATGAGCAGTTCTTC. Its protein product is CASSGGGNYNEQFF.

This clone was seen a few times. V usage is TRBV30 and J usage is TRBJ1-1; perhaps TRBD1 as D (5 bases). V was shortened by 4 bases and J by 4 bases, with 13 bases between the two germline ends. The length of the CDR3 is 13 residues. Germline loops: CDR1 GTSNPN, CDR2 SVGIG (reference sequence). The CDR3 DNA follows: TGTGCCTGGAACTCAGGGAGAGGCACTGAAGCTTTCTTT. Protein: CAWNSGRGTEAFF.

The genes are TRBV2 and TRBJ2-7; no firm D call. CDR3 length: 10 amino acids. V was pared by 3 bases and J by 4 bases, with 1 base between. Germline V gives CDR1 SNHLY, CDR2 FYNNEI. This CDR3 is CASSDYEQYF. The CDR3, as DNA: TGTGCCAGCAGTGATTACGAGCAGTACTTC. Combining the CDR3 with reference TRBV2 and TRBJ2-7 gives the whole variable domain EPEVTQTPSHQVTQMGQEVILRCVPISNHLYFYWYRQILGQKVEFLVSFYNNEISEKSEIFDDQFSVERPDGSNFTLKIRSTKLEDSAMYFCASSDYEQYFGPGTRLTVT.

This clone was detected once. The CDR3 DNA sequence: TGTGCCTGGAGTCGGGGACCAATGAACACTGAAGCTTTCTTT. Protein product: CAWSRGPMNTEAFF. The chain carries TRBV30 and TRBJ1-1; D might be TRBD1 (5 bases). From germline, CDR1 is GTSNPN and CDR2 SVGIG (reference sequence). Between the trimmed V and J ends, which lost 2 bases and 0 bases, there was a span of 10 bases. This CDR3 is built from 14 residues.

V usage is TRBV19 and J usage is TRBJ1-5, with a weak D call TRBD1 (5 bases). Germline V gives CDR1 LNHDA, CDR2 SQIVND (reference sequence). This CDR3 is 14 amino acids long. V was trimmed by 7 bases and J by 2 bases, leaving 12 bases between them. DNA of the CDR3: TGTGCCAGTAAGGTTGGGGGTGGCAATCAGCCCCAGCATTTT. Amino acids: CASKVGGGNQPQHF.

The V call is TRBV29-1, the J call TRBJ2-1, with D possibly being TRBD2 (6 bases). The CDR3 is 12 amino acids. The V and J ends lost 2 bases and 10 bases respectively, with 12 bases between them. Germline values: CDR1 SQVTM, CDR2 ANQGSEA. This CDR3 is CSVEMLAEEQFF. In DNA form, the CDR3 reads TGCAGCGTTGAAATGTTAGCGGAGGAGCAGTTCTTC.

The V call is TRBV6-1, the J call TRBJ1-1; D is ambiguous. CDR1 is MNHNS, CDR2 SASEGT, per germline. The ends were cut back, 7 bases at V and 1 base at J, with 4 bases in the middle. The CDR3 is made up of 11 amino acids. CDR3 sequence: CASKRNTEAFF. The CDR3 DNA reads TGTGCCAGCAAACGGAACACTGAAGCTTTCTTT.